The 5 T cell receptor beta chains presented below share a single source sample, sequenced in a study of blood T cell repertoires in COVID-19. This table comes from immunoSEQ multiplex PCR, and its TCRdb copy is limited to in-frame clones, with some not included. The repertoire holds some 150,000 clones, with 80% to 90% as singletons. What was sequenced was peripheral blood. The receptors here all came from a man aged 40-49 years with acute or convalescent COVID-19.

The chain combines TRBV20-1 with TRBJ1-4, with D unresolved. Trimming stripped 5 bases from V and 8 bases from J, with 9 bases between. Germline values: CDR1 DFQATT, CDR2 SNEGSKA (reference sequence). The CDR3 length is 11 residues. CDR3 nucleotides: TGCAGTGCTCGAAAGGAGGAAAAACTGTTTTTT. The encoded protein is CSARKEEKLFF.

V usage is TRBV5-1 and J usage is TRBJ2-1; 10 bases fit TRBD2. This CDR3 has 15 amino acids. Trimming took 4 bases from V and 8 from J; bases not matched to a gene: 9. Per the germline V gene, CDR1 is SGHRS and CDR2 is YFSETQ. The CDR3 reads CASSLERGGSDEQFF. The CDR3 DNA reads as TGCGCCAGCAGCCTAGAGCGGGGGGGCTCGGATGAGCAGTTCTTC.

The J gene is TRBJ2-7, the V gene TRBV7-2; 9 nucleotides agree with TRBD2. The CDR3 is 16 residues long. Losses at the gene ends were 1 base for V and 2 bases for J; bases not matched to a gene: 6. Germline CDR1 and CDR2: SGHTA and FQGNSA. CDR3 DNA: TGTGCCAGCAGCTTAGGTACGCTAGCGGGGACCTACGAGCAGTACTTC. It codes for CASSLGTLAGTYEQYF. The variable domain in full, completed from reference TRBV7-2 and TRBJ2-7, reads GAGVSQSPSNKVTEKGKDVELRCDPISGHTALYWYRQSLGQGLEFLIYFQGNSAPDKSGLPSDRFSAERTGGSVSTLTIQRTQQEDSAVYLCASSLGTLAGTYEQYFGPGTRLTVT.

The chain is built from TRBV5-1 and TRBJ2-5; 8 bases map to TRBD1. Germline CDR1 SGHRS, CDR2 YFSETQ. The CDR3 has 15 residues. Trimming cost V 2 bases and J 4 bases; bases outside gene matches: 7. CDR3 in amino acids: CASSFNTGGGETQYF. CDR3 coding DNA: TGCGCCAGCAGCTTCAACACAGGGGGTGGAGAGACCCAGTACTTC.

The CDR3 region is CASSPVGGGNYGYTF. CDR3 sequence (DNA): TGTGCCAGCAGCCCTGTGGGGGGAGGAAACTATGGCTACACCTTC. The gene calls are TRBV7-2 and TRBJ1-2, with a possible D match to TRBD1 (5 bases). In germline, CDR1 is SGHTA, CDR2 FQGNSA. Trimming left V 5 bases short and J 2 bases short, with 15 bases between. The CDR3 has 15 residues.